A single sample gave rise to the 25 T cell receptor beta chains below, sequenced in a study of cytomegalovirus exposure and HLA in healthy donors. The PCR contained 60 Vbeta and 13 Jbeta primers. Profiling relied on immunoSEQ multiplex PCR, and the TCRdb table lists in-frame clones only, not all of them. Of some 200,000 clones listed, about four fifths were seen once; the top ten hold approximately 0.39%. Material: PBMCs. The receptors here all came from a male donor in good health and CMV-seropositive.

The chain couples TRBV2 to TRBJ1-6; no firm D call. The V gene's germline CDR1 is SNHLY and CDR2 FYNNEI. The ends were cut back, 4 bases at V and 7 bases at J, with 11 bases in the middle. This CDR3 contains 14 residues. The CDR3 sequence: CASSVRKLNSPLHF. DNA of the CDR3: TGTGCCAGCAGTGTGAGGAAATTGAATTCACCCCTCCACTTT.

The genes are TRBV7-3 and TRBJ2-6; TRBD2 aligns across 13 bases. The CDR3 runs 19 residues. The V gene end was trimmed by 2 bases and the J gene end by 4 bases; junction bases not matched to a gene: 8. CDR1 and CDR2 from the germline V gene are SGHTA and FQGTGA. This CDR3 is CASSLQTGLAGTGANVLTF. For the CDR3, the DNA is TGTGCCAGCAGCTTACAAACGGGACTAGCGGGAACCGGGGCCAACGTCCTGACTTTC. The full variable domain, in which reference TRBV7-3 and TRBJ2-6 provide the parts outside the CDR3, is GAGVSQTPSNKVTEKGKYVELRCDPISGHTALYWYRQSLGQGPEFLIYFQGTGAADDSGLPNDRFFAVRPEGSVSTLKIQRTERGDSAVYLCASSLQTGLAGTGANVLTFGAGSRLTVL.

The genes are TRBV7-6 and TRBJ1-4, with 10 positions matching TRBD1. The CDR3 is 16 residues long. CDR1 and CDR2 from the germline V gene are SGHVS and FNYEAQ. V was clipped by 5 bases and J by 8 bases; unmatched bases: 11. CDR3 coding DNA: TGTGCCAGCAGCCCCCGACAGGGGGCGGATCGGGAAAAACTGTTTTTT. It is translated as CASSPRQGADREKLFF.

The V call is TRBV7-8, the J call TRBJ2-3, with D perhaps matching TRBD2 (8 bases). The CDR3 extends over 17 amino acids. The germline V and J ends were trimmed by 5 bases and 2 bases, with 20 bases remaining between them. Germline V lookup: CDR1 SGHVS, CDR2 FQNEAQ. The DNA of the CDR3 is TGTGCCAGCAGCCGGGAGGGGGCATGGGCGAACACAGATACGCAGTATTTT. Translation: CASSREGAWANTDTQYF.

In DNA form, the CDR3 reads TGTGCCAGTAGTCGGGCAAGGACAGGGTCTTCCTATGGCTACACCTTC. It encodes CASSRARTGSSYGYTF. The chain links TRBV19 to TRBJ1-2; 8 bases match TRBD1. The CDR3 is 16 amino acids. The V and J ends lost 5 bases and 4 bases, in that order; junction bases with no gene match: 12. Germline CDR1 LNHDA, CDR2 SQIVND (reference sequence).

CDR3 bases: TGTGCCAGCAGGACAGGGGTAGGATATGGCTACACCTTC. This gives the protein CASRTGVGYGYTF. The chain recombines TRBV28 with TRBJ1-2; 8 bases line up with TRBD1. The CDR3 is 13 amino acids. V dropped 6 bases and J dropped 5; count of bases not matched to a gene: 5. Germline loops: CDR1 MDHEN, CDR2 SYDVKM.

The V gene is TRBV5-1, the J gene TRBJ1-3; D remains unclear. Germline values: CDR1 SGHRS, CDR2 YFSETQ. The CDR3 has 15 amino acids. V was trimmed by 2 bases and J by 4 bases, leaving 13 bases between them. CDR3: CASSFEGGKGNTIYF. In DNA, the CDR3 is TGCGCCAGCAGCTTTGAGGGCGGAAAGGGAAACACCATATATTTT.

This clone was detected only a few times. CDR3 DNA sequence: TGTGCCAGTAGTATAATTGGGACAGGAGCCACTGAAGCTTTCTTT. Translated, it gives CASSIIGTGATEAFF. This chain links TRBV19 with TRBJ1-1, with 8 nucleotides matching TRBD1. Germline loops: CDR1 LNHDA, CDR2 SQIVND (reference sequence). V was pared by 2 bases and J by 4 bases, with 6 bases of the junction left unmatched. This CDR3 has 15 amino acids.

The V call is TRBV7-8, the J call TRBJ2-5, with TRBD2 matching over 13 bases. The end of the DNA fits TRBJ2-7 better, so the J call may be wrong. CDR1 is SGHVS, CDR2 FQNEAQ, per germline. The CDR3 runs 15 residues. CDR3 region: CASTARLAGGYEQYF. In nucleotides, the CDR3 is TGTGCCAGCACCGCCCGACTAGCGGGGGGCTACGAGCAGTACTTC.

The chain joins TRBV30 to TRBJ2-7, with D perhaps matching TRBD2 (6 bases). Between the trimmed V and J ends, which lost 4 bases and 4 bases, there was a span of 11 bases. Germline V CDR1 and CDR2: GTSNPN, SVGIG (reference sequence). The CDR3 length is 12 residues. CDR3 coding DNA: TGTGCCTGGAACGGAGGGCCATACGAGCAGTACTTC. Residues: CAWNGGPYEQYF.

This chain joins TRBV10-3 and TRBJ1-2; possibly TRBD1 for D (5 bases). Germline CDR1 ENHRY, CDR2 SYGVKD. The CDR3 contains 13 residues. With 3 bases removed from V and 6 bases from J, the gap between germline ends came to 11 bases. The CDR3 is CAISEGDLDGYTF. DNA for the CDR3: TGTGCCATCAGTGAAGGGGACTTAGATGGCTACACCTTC.

The chain carries TRBV7-2 and TRBJ2-1, with 13 bases identical to TRBD2. The germline V gene has CDR1 SGHTA and CDR2 FQGNSA. The CDR3 extends over 18 amino acids. Germline trimming cut 1 base from V and 5 bases from J; bases unmatched to any gene: 8. CDR3 protein: CASSLVTSGRLQDNEQFF. DNA of the CDR3: TGTGCCAGCAGCTTAGTGACTAGCGGGAGGCTCCAGGACAATGAGCAGTTCTTC.

The chain uses TRBV7-6 and TRBJ2-5, with 7 bases fitting TRBD1. The DNA end is a closer match to TRBJ2-7, so the J assignment may be wrong. The germline V gene has CDR1 SGHVS and CDR2 FNYEAQ. This CDR3 region has 15 residues. CDR3 sequence (DNA): TGTGCCAGCAGCCTCAAGACAGGGCCGATCTACGAGCAGTACTTC. It encodes CASSLKTGPIYEQYF.

V is TRBV18 and J is TRBJ1-3; 8 bases align to TRBD1. The CDR3 contains 16 residues. The V gene's germline CDR1 is KGHSH and CDR2 LQKENI. V lost 3 bases, J lost 4 bases, and 8 bases stayed unmatched. The CDR3 DNA reads as TGTGCCAGCTCACCTTCAGGACAGGGAACCGGAAACACCATATATTTT. The encoded protein is CASSPSGQGTGNTIYF.

This sequence joins TRBV7-3 and TRBJ2-5; the match to TRBD2 covers 10 bases. CDR3 length: 15 amino acids. V shed 5 bases, J shed 3 bases, and the junction held 6 bases outside the gene matches. CDR1 SGHTA and CDR2 FQGTGA come from the germline V gene. The CDR3 bases are TGTGCCAGCAGCCAGGGCAGCGGGGGGGAAGAGACCCAGTACTTC. Protein product: CASSQGSGGEETQYF.

V gene TRBV7-9 combines with J gene TRBJ1-6; 7 bases agree with TRBD1. This CDR3 comprises 15 residues. Trimming cost V 1 base and J 6 bases; bases outside gene matches: 3. CDR1 is SEHNR and CDR2 is FQNEAQ in the germline V gene (reference sequence). This chain's CDR3 is CASSLGTGVNSPLHF. The CDR3 DNA reads TGTGCCAGCAGCTTAGGGACAGGCGTTAATTCACCCCTCCACTTT.

The chain combines TRBV5-1 with TRBJ1-3; D possibly corresponds to TRBD1 (6 bases). Trimming removed 6 bases at V and 2 bases at J, with 15 bases between. This CDR3 has 15 residues. CDR1 is SGHRS and CDR2 is YFSETQ in the germline V gene. CDR3 DNA sequence: TGCGCCAGCACCGAAGGGGGTCGCGCTGGAAACACCATATATTTT. It yields the protein CASTEGGRAGNTIYF.

The V gene is TRBV7-3, the J gene TRBJ1-1; 7 nucleotides align to TRBD1. The J segment lost 5 bases and the V segment lost 4 bases, leaving 13 bases of the junction unmatched. This CDR3 has 16 residues. Germline V gene lookup returns CDR1 SGHTA and CDR2 FQGTGA. This CDR3 is CASSSRGPTRGTEAFF. DNA for the CDR3: TGTGCCAGCAGCTCAAGGGGGCCTACCAGGGGAACTGAAGCTTTCTTT. Combining the CDR3 with reference TRBV7-3 and TRBJ1-1 gives the whole variable domain GAGVSQTPSNKVTEKGKYVELRCDPISGHTALYWYRQSLGQGPEFLIYFQGTGAADDSGLPNDRFFAVRPEGSVSTLKIQRTERGDSAVYLCASSSRGPTRGTEAFFGQGTRLTVV.

CDR3 amino acids: CASSLLLDGTSGPNRYEQYF. In DNA form, the CDR3 reads TGTGCCAGCAGCTTACTGTTGGATGGGACTAGCGGACCGAATCGCTACGAGCAGTACTTC. The chain combines TRBV7-8 with TRBJ2-7; 11 nucleotides line up with TRBD2. The junction had 18 bases not matched to a gene; V was cut back by 2 bases and J by 3 bases. This CDR3 is built from 20 residues. Germline V gene sequence: CDR1 SGHVS, CDR2 FQNEAQ.

The rearrangement joins TRBV6-5 to TRBJ1-1; D remains unclear. The CDR3 is 14 residues long. Trimming stripped 0 bases from V and 4 bases from J, with 9 bases between. CDR1 MNHEY and CDR2 SVGAGI come from the germline V gene. As DNA, the CDR3 is TGTGCCAGCAGTTACTCAGGACTTGGCACTGAAGCTTTCTTT. It codes for CASSYSGLGTEAFF.

The chain uses TRBV18 and TRBJ2-2; tentative D call: TRBD2 (6 bases). The CDR3 covers 14 residues. Germline CDR1 and CDR2: KGHSH and LQKENI. V was pared by 0 bases and J by 5 bases, with 7 bases between. CDR3 sequence (DNA): TGTGCCAGCTCACCACCCAGCGGGACCGGGGAGCTGTTTTTT. Translation gives CASSPPSGTGELFF.

The chain has TRBV7-9 and TRBJ2-1; the match to TRBD2 covers 8 bases. Germline V CDR1 and CDR2: SEHNR, FQNEAQ (reference sequence). CDR3 length: 18 residues. V lost 0 bases to trimming and J lost 3 bases; unmatched junction nucleotides: 10. The CDR3 loop is CASSLAPRSGSNYNEQFF. CDR3 nucleotides: TGTGCCAGCAGCTTAGCTCCCCGGAGCGGGAGTAACTACAATGAGCAGTTCTTC.

The rearrangement uses TRBV4-2 and TRBJ1-1, with TRBD1 identical over 8 bases. The CDR3 is 16 amino acids. Germline trimming cut 3 bases from V and 0 bases from J; bases unmatched to any gene: 6. Germline V gene data show CDR1 as LGHNA and CDR2 as YNFKEQ. The CDR3 is CASSQWTGIMNTEAFF. The CDR3 coding sequence is TGTGCCAGCAGCCAGTGGACAGGGATCATGAACACTGAAGCTTTCTTT.

The chain couples TRBV6-5 to TRBJ2-7; TRBD2 matches 7 bases. Trimming cost V 6 bases and J 3 bases; bases outside gene matches: 5. The germline V gene encodes CDR1 MNHEY and CDR2 SVGAGI. This CDR3 comprises 13 residues. The CDR3 DNA reads as TGTGCCAGCAGCCGCCGGGAGGACTACGAGCAGTACTTC. Its protein is CASSRREDYEQYF.

This chain links TRBV5-1 with TRBJ2-2; the D gene is possibly TRBD1 (5 bases). V lost 1 base and J lost 6, with 13 bases in between. This CDR3 region has 15 residues. The V gene's germline CDR1 is SGHRS and CDR2 YFSETQ. CDR3 residues: CASSLFTGGAGELFF. The CDR3 bases are TGCGCCAGCAGCTTGTTTACAGGTGGGGCCGGGGAGCTGTTTTTT.